This T cell receptor (beta chain) was sequenced in a study of regulatory T cells in long-lasting Graves disease. With iRepertoire HTBI primers and Arm-PCR of CDR3 regions, TCR beta libraries were built. From the multiplex PCR reads, TCRdb called clonotypes with MiXCR, one entry per CDR3 protein. The table has about 540,000 distinct CDR3 sequences, roughly 12% seen once. Study-wide points: Having few samples may have compromised the accuracy. Persistent Graves' patients possessed reduced TCR diversity relative to recently diagnosed ones.

The time point is: newly diagnosed GD, antithyroid drugs for less than 3 months. From PBMCs, RNA was extracted and then used to make the TCR library. This clonotype was picked up many times. Antigen unknown. This CDR3 region has 17 residues. Germline V gene lookup returns CDR1 SNHLY and CDR2 FYNNEI. V lost 6 bases, J lost 6 bases, and 11 bases stayed unmatched. This sample also belongs to another study, concerning T cells in Graves' hyperthyroidism and ophthalmopathy. From that second work: In the first-round RT-PCR of the TCR CDR3, the HTBI primer set was used.

The sequence was obtained from a man aged 25 to 40 with Graves disease. The rearrangement uses TRBV2 and TRBJ2-3, with 14 bases matching TRBD2. Sequences were derived from peripheral blood mononuclear cells (PBMCs), sampled at new diagnosis, from a patient treated with antithyroid drugs. The CDR3, as DNA: TGTGCCAGCAGGAGGGGACTAGCGGGAGACCGGGCGGATACGCAGTATTTT. Encoded protein: CASRRGLAGDRADTQYF. The variable domain in full, with the rest retrieved from reference TRBV2 and TRBJ2-3, is EPEVTQTPSHQVTQMGQEVILRCVPISNHLYFYWYRQILGQKVEFLVSFYNNEISEKSEIFDDQFSVERPDGSNFTLKIRSTKLEDSAMYFCASRRGLAGDRADTQYFGPGTRLTVL.